This T cell receptor (beta chain) was documented in a study of regulatory T cells in long-lasting Graves disease. Study-level background: Persistent Graves' disease required over 5 years of antithyroid drugs and positive TSH receptor antibodies.

This clonotype came up many times. Time point: persistent/refractory GD, antithyroid drugs over 5 years with positive TRAb. PBMC-derived RNA was used for the TCR library. The V gene lost 5 bases and the J gene lost 5 bases, with 13 bases spanning the gap. CDR3 size: 13 residues. Germline lookup yields CDR1 MNHNS and CDR2 SASEGT. Both iRepertoire HTBI primers and Arm-PCR of CDR3 regions were used to build the TCR beta libraries. Each CDR3 protein gets one entry after TCRdb re-called the multiplex PCR reads with MiXCR. The table has some 370,000 distinct CDR3 sequences, less than 30% seen once; the top ten hold roughly a quarter.

This sequence was found in a woman in her thirties or forties with Graves disease. V usage is TRBV6-1 and J usage is TRBJ2-7; no reliable D call. Sequencing was performed on peripheral blood mononuclear cells (PBMCs), taken when the disease was refractory, from a patient treated with antithyroid drugs. The CDR3: CASSNTPLDEQYF. The CDR3 DNA follows: TGTGCCAGCAGTAACACCCCATTAGACGAGCAGTACTTC.